The clone carrying this T cell receptor beta chain was counted many times. The antigen is undetermined. These data are taken from a study of T cells in Graves' hyperthyroidism and ophthalmopathy. Study as a whole: Before any treatment, at initial diagnosis, peripheral blood was collected.

Regarding the study as a whole: Onset of ophthalmopathy came a median roughly 6 months after the model predicted it.

TCR beta CDR3 sequences were amplified from RNA transcripts. Researchers ran a first-round RT-PCR on the TCR CDR3 using the HTBI primer set. TCRdb processed the multiplex PCR reads anew with MiXCR; each CDR3 protein has one entry. This table holds a few hundred thousand distinct CDR3 sequences, 13% to 15% found once. Ophthalmopathy patients had Clinical Activity Score at least 3, NOSPECS grade at least 4, duration under 3 months. Reasons for excluding patients were uncontrolled infection, other autoimmune disease, pregnancy or lactation. V shed 2 bases and J 6 bases; nucleotides not matched to a gene: 3. The CDR3 loop spans 14 amino acids.

The receptor's source is a woman aged 60-75 years with Graves' ophthalmopathy. Source material: blood. The rearrangement joins TRBV12-3 or TRBV12-4 to TRBJ2-3; 9 bases are shared with TRBD2. In DNA form, the CDR3 reads TGTGCCAGCAGTTTAACCAGCGGGAGGGATACGCAGTATTTT. Translation: CASSLTSGRDTQYF.